These 31 T cell receptor beta chains were sequenced from one sample in a study of technical replicates of blood from a few donors. TCRdb's table, derived via immunoSEQ multiplex PCR, lists solely in-frame clones and lacks some. The data contain 65,000 to 95,000 clones, approximately 97% of them singletons. Sequencing used T cells isolated from PBMCs. Source of these receptors: a human donor in good health.

This clone was seen a few times. The rearrangement links TRBV2 to TRBJ1-1; possible D gene TRBD1, 6 bases. The CDR3 has 13 residues. Deletions cut 8 bases from V and 1 base from J, with 11 bases between. The germline V gene has CDR1 SNHLY and CDR2 FYNNEI. CDR3 DNA: TGTGCCAGCCTTGGGACACCGAACACTGAAGCTTTCTTT. This codes for CASLGTPNTEAFF. Variable domain in full (rest from reference TRBV2 and TRBJ1-1): EPEVTQTPSHQVTQMGQEVILRCVPISNHLYFYWYRQILGQKVEFLVSFYNNEISEKSEIFDDQFSVERPDGSNFTLKIRSTKLEDSAMYFCASLGTPNTEAFFGQGTRLTVV.

V is TRBV6-5 and J is TRBJ2-7; D remains unclear. In germline, CDR1 is MNHEY, CDR2 SVGAGI. The CDR3 has 12 residues. V was clipped by 2 bases and J by 5 bases, with 7 bases between them. The CDR3 region is CASSYSPNEQYF. CDR3 nucleotide sequence: TGTGCCAGCAGTTACAGCCCGAACGAGCAGTACTTC.

This chain uses TRBV6-1 with TRBJ2-2; possible D gene TRBD1, 5 bases. From germline, CDR1 is MNHNS and CDR2 SASEGT. Trimming shortened V by 2 bases and J by 1 base, and 17 bases separated the two germline ends. The CDR3 covers 18 residues. CDR3 loop: CASSEMEVGRWNTGELFF. Written as DNA, the CDR3 is TGTGCCAGCAGTGAAATGGAAGTGGGGCGGTGGAACACCGGGGAGCTGTTTTTT.

V is TRBV5-1 and J is TRBJ1-5; 9 bases line up with TRBD1. The V gene end was trimmed by 0 bases and the J gene end by 6 bases; junction bases not matched to a gene: 1. The CDR3 runs 14 residues. Germline lookup yields CDR1 SGHRS and CDR2 YFSETQ. CDR3 sequence: CASSLDRGLQPQHF. For the CDR3, the DNA is TGCGCCAGCAGCTTGGACAGGGGGCTTCAGCCCCAGCATTTT.

The table lists this clone with a count of one. The gene calls are TRBV29-1 and TRBJ2-5; D is perhaps TRBD2 (6 bases). Trimming removed 6 bases from V and 5 bases from J, with 13 bases in between. The CDR3 extends over 12 amino acids. Germline CDR1 is SQVTM and CDR2 is ANQGSEA. DNA of the CDR3: TGCAGCGTGGGCCGGGGGAGGGAGACCCAGTACTTC. This gives the protein CSVGRGRETQYF.

V is TRBV19 and J is TRBJ1-1; TRBD1 matches 7 bases. V dropped 6 bases and J dropped 2; count of bases not matched to a gene: 6. CDR1 is LNHDA, CDR2 SQIVND, per germline (reference sequence). The length of the CDR3 is 14 residues. The CDR3 loop reads CASRKGQTNTEAFF. In DNA, the CDR3 is TGTGCCAGTAGAAAGGGACAGACTAACACTGAAGCTTTCTTT.

This sequence joins TRBV23-1 and TRBJ1-4; unclear D gene. TRBV23-1 is known as an ORF, though its function is uncertain. This CDR3 comprises 17 residues. V lost 3 bases and J 0 bases, leaving 14 bases between the germline ends. CDR3 in DNA: TGCGCCAGCAGTCATCCGCCCTCACCGGCAACTAATGAAAAACTGTTTTTT. Protein: CASSHPPSPATNEKLFF.

The chain couples TRBV19 to TRBJ1-1, with D possibly matching TRBD1 (5 bases). Germline V gene data show CDR1 as LNHDA and CDR2 as SQIVND (reference sequence). V was cut by 6 bases and J by 6 bases, with 11 bases left in between. The CDR3 runs 12 residues. The CDR3 sequence: CASRTGTAEAFF. The CDR3 DNA reads as TGTGCCAGTAGAACCGGGACTGCTGAAGCTTTCTTT.

The V gene is TRBV10-3, the J gene TRBJ2-3, with D perhaps matching TRBD2 (7 bases). Between the trimmed V and J ends, which lost 10 bases and 0 bases, there was a span of 17 bases. The CDR3 is 15 residues long. Germline V gives CDR1 ENHRY, CDR2 SYGVKD. CDR3 residues: CATGGREGSTDTQYF. CDR3 sequence (DNA): TGTGCCACCGGGGGCAGGGAGGGCAGCACAGATACGCAGTATTTT.

CDR3 nucleotides: TGTGCCATCAGTGACCAAGGAAACACCATATATTTT. Translating gives CAISDQGNTIYF. The V gene is TRBV10-3, the J gene TRBJ1-3; no clear D gene. Trimming removed 3 bases from V and 4 bases from J, with 4 bases in between. From germline, CDR1 is ENHRY and CDR2 SYGVKD. This CDR3 has 12 residues.

The chain employs TRBV25-1 and TRBJ1-3, with TRBD1 identical over 8 bases. Germline V gives CDR1 MGHDK, CDR2 SYGVNS. The CDR3 spans 16 residues. V was pared by 5 bases and J by 0 bases, with 6 bases of the junction left unmatched. The CDR3 bases are TGTGCCAGCAGTCCAAGACAGGGGAGCTCTGGAAACACCATATATTTT. Amino acids: CASSPRQGSSGNTIYF. The entire variable domain, with the rest obtained from reference TRBV25-1 and TRBJ1-3, is as follows: EADIYQTPRYLVIGTGKKITLECSQTMGHDKMYWYQQDPGMELHLIHYSYGVNSTEKGDLSSESTVSRIRTEHFPLTLESARPSHTSQYLCASSPRQGSSGNTIYFGEGSWLTVV.

The chain uses TRBV7-3 and TRBJ1-1; tentatively, D is TRBD1 (5 bases). Germline V gene data show CDR1 as SGHTA and CDR2 as FQGTGA. The CDR3 length is 13 residues. V gave up 5 bases and J gave up 7 bases, with 14 bases separating them. CDR3 nucleotides: TGTGCCAGCAGCCCGAACCAGGGAATTGAAGCTTTCTTT. It codes for CASSPNQGIEAFF.

The chain links TRBV5-1 to TRBJ2-3; D might be TRBD1 (5 bases). V lost 2 bases and J lost 1, with 14 bases in between. Looked up from germline, CDR1 is SGHRS and CDR2 is YFSETQ. CDR3 length equals 16 residues. The chain's CDR3 is CASSFLVEGGTDTQYF. CDR3 in DNA: TGCGCCAGCAGCTTTTTGGTGGAAGGGGGCACAGATACGCAGTATTTT.

The rearrangement uses TRBV6-1 and TRBJ1-3; TRBD1 matches 10 bases. The length of the CDR3 is 14 residues. CDR1 MNHNS and CDR2 SASEGT come from the germline V gene. The junction had 1 base not matched to a gene; V was cut back by 4 bases and J by 4 bases. The CDR3 protein is CASSVDRGGNTIYF. CDR3 nucleotide sequence: TGTGCCAGCAGTGTGGACAGGGGGGGAAACACCATATATTTT.

This chain uses TRBV5-1 with TRBJ2-1; 12 bases fit TRBD1. The CDR3 runs 14 residues. CDR1 and CDR2 from the germline V gene are SGHRS and YFSETQ. V lost 7 bases and J lost 6; bases outside the gene matches: 5. CDR3 sequence reads: CASVGTGGPNEQFF. In DNA, the CDR3 is TGCGCCAGCGTCGGGACAGGGGGCCCCAATGAGCAGTTCTTC.

This chain uses TRBV6-1 with TRBJ2-7; D gene unclear. Germline-derived CDR1 and CDR2 are MNHNS and SASEGT. Trimming removed 2 bases from V and 0 bases from J, with 5 bases in between. This CDR3 spans 13 amino acids. CDR3 bases: TGTGCCAGCAGTGAATACAACTCCTACGAGCAGTACTTC. Protein sequence: CASSEYNSYEQYF.

The chain joins TRBV11-3 to TRBJ2-3, with D unresolved. Trimming pared 0 bases from V and 9 bases from J, leaving 13 bases between. From germline, CDR1 is SGHNT and CDR2 YENEEA. This CDR3 comprises 14 residues. The CDR3 DNA reads TGTGCCAGCAGCTTAGAGGTCTATCCGAGCACGCAGTATTTT. It encodes CASSLEVYPSTQYF.

The J gene is TRBJ1-2, the V gene TRBV7-2; the D is unclear. The CDR3 is 15 amino acids. The V and J ends lost 1 base and 4 bases respectively, with 13 bases between them. Per the germline V gene, CDR1 is SGHTA and CDR2 is FQGNSA. In DNA form, the CDR3 reads TGTGCCAGCAGCTTAGGAGCTTATAGCCTCTATGGCTACACCTTC. It encodes CASSLGAYSLYGYTF.

This clone was observed once. V usage is TRBV5-4 and J usage is TRBJ2-7; D call uncertain. V lost 3 bases and J 3 bases, leaving 10 bases between the germline ends. Germline CDR1 reads SGHNT; CDR2 reads YYREEE (reference sequence). The length of the CDR3 is 13 residues. The CDR3 spells CASSYDTFYEQYF. In nucleotides, the CDR3 is TGTGCCAGCAGCTACGACACCTTCTACGAGCAGTACTTC.

This chain connects TRBV28 to TRBJ2-7, with TRBD1 matching over 9 bases. CDR3 length: 14 residues. V trimming: 7 bases; J trimming: 2 bases; junction bases outside the gene matches: 6. CDR1 MDHEN and CDR2 SYDVKM come from the germline V gene. The CDR3 spells CASTFGTGPYEQYF. CDR3 in DNA: TGTGCCAGCACCTTCGGGACAGGGCCCTACGAGCAGTACTTC.

The chain employs TRBV9 and TRBJ1-2; TRBD1 is a possible D gene (6 bases). Germline V gene sequence: CDR1 SGDLS, CDR2 YYNGEE. The CDR3 runs 14 residues. Trimming shortened V by 2 bases and J by 6 bases, and 14 bases separated the two germline ends. The DNA of the CDR3 is TGTGCCAGCAGCGTGTTGGGGGGGCGGGATGGCTACACCTTC. Encoded protein: CASSVLGGRDGYTF.

The chain is built from TRBV6-5 and TRBJ2-2, with D tentatively TRBD1 (5 bases). This CDR3 has 16 amino acids. Trimming pared 0 bases from V and 5 bases from J, leaving 13 bases between. Germline CDR1 is MNHEY and CDR2 is SVGAGI. CDR3 residues: CASSYSIRDRTGELFF. The CDR3 nucleotides are TGTGCCAGCAGTTACTCGATCAGGGATAGGACCGGGGAGCTGTTTTTT.

The chain uses TRBV6-5 and TRBJ2-7, with TRBD2 matching over 10 bases. V shed 7 bases and J 6 bases; nucleotides not matched to a gene: 6. This CDR3 spans 13 amino acids. The germline gives CDR1 MNHEY, CDR2 SVGAGI. CDR3 nucleotides: TGTGCCAGCAAGGAGCGGGAGGGGGTCGAGCAGTACTTC. Translating gives CASKEREGVEQYF.

This clone came up a few times. V and J are TRBV7-2 and TRBJ1-2; D may be TRBD1 (5 bases). Per germline, CDR1 SGHTA and CDR2 FQGNSA. With 5 bases removed from V and 12 bases from J, the gap between germline ends came to 13 bases. There are 11 residues in the CDR3. CDR3 loop: CASSPWGYHTF. The DNA of the CDR3 is TGTGCCAGCAGCCCGTGGGGCTACCACACCTTC.

V is TRBV11-3 and J is TRBJ1-4; TRBD1 is a possible D gene (6 bases). The length of the CDR3 is 14 residues. The V and J ends lost 1 base and 6 bases respectively, with 9 bases between them. CDR1 SGHNT and CDR2 YENEEA come from the germline V gene. In nucleotides, the CDR3 is TGTGCCAGCAGCTTAGCGGGGGGCCATGAAAAACTGTTTTTT. It is translated as CASSLAGGHEKLFF.

This clone was seen just once. The J gene is TRBJ2-5, the V gene TRBV5-1, with D hard to call. This CDR3 is 14 amino acids long. Per germline, CDR1 SGHRS and CDR2 YFSETQ. The germline V and J ends were trimmed by 0 bases and 2 bases, with 8 bases remaining between them. The CDR3 bases are TGCGCCAGCAGCTTGGCCACTTGGCAAGAGACCCAGTACTTC. Translation: CASSLATWQETQYF.

The CDR3 protein is CASSYRLVAGEETQYF. The DNA for the CDR3 is TGTGCCAGCAGCTACCGGTTGGTAGCGGGAGAAGAGACCCAGTACTTC. The gene calls are TRBV7-8 and TRBJ2-5; TRBD2 matches 9 bases. With V trimmed by 4 bases and J by 3 bases, 9 bases remained unmatched. CDR3 size: 16 residues. Germline V lookup: CDR1 SGHVS, CDR2 FQNEAQ.

The genes are TRBV28 and TRBJ2-3; 8 bases are a match to TRBD2. This CDR3 is built from 14 residues. The junction had 3 bases not matched to a gene; V was cut back by 6 bases and J by 1 base. Germline CDR1 MDHEN, CDR2 SYDVKM. CDR3 nucleotide sequence: TGTGCCAGCAGGTCGGGGGGGGGCACAGATACGCAGTATTTT. Protein: CASRSGGGTDTQYF.

This rearrangement joins TRBV4-3 to TRBJ2-7, with 8 bases lining up with TRBD2. The CDR3 loop spans 18 amino acids. Germline CDR1 and CDR2: LGHNA and YSLEER. V lost 1 base to trimming and J lost 3 bases; unmatched junction nucleotides: 14. The CDR3 coding sequence is TGCGCCAGCAGCCAAGGGCGTCTAGCGGGCCTCTATAGCTACGAGCAGTACTTC. Residues: CASSQGRLAGLYSYEQYF.

V is TRBV7-9 and J is TRBJ2-7; D is ambiguous. With 2 bases removed from V and 2 bases from J, the gap between germline ends came to 7 bases. Germline CDR1 is SEHNR and CDR2 is FQNEAQ (reference sequence). This CDR3 has 13 amino acids. DNA of the CDR3: TGTGCCAGCAGCTTAATTTCCGCCTACGAGCAGTACTTC. As protein: CASSLISAYEQYF.

This clone was seen once. V is TRBV28 and J is TRBJ2-7, with TRBD2 as a possible D gene (6 bases). In germline, CDR1 is MDHEN, CDR2 SYDVKM. V dropped 9 bases and J dropped 4 bases, with 13 bases sitting between them. The CDR3 extends over 12 amino acids. In nucleotides, the CDR3 is TGTGCCAGTTATAGCGGAACTTACGAGCAGTACTTC. Residues: CASYSGTYEQYF.